This T cell receptor beta chain was captured in a study of CD8+ T cells in alopecia areata. The treatment was: oral pan-JAK inhibitor, 5-10 mg twice daily. The CDR3 runs 13 residues. V lost 3 bases and J 2 bases, leaving 8 bases between the germline ends. Germline CDR1 SGDLS, CDR2 YYNGEE. Sequencing used cDNA as its template, made by extracting RNA and reverse transcribing it. Using immunoSEQ multiplex PCR, the repertoire was profiled, and TCRdb retains in-frame clones only, with some absent. The sample consists of about 270,000 clones, 60% of them appearing once. This chain links TRBV9 with TRBJ2-5; D is uncertain. The origin of this receptor is a human donor with alopecia areata. The sample here was CD4+ T cells sorted from blood, taken at approximately week 52, from a patient treated with tofacitinib. Here the CDR3 reads CASSARTQETQYF. For the CDR3, the DNA is TGTGCCAGCAGCGCCAGGACGCAAGAGACCCAGTACTTC.